This is a list of T cell receptor beta chains from one sample in a study of radiation and T cells in renal cell carcinoma. Assay: immunoSEQ multiplex PCR; the TCRdb copy retains only in-frame clones and omits some. In the table there are some 100,000 clones, approximately 80% of which are singletons. Sequencing was performed on blood, taken from a patient whose treatment included radiotherapy and nephrectomy. The receptors here all came from a man in his sixties with renal cell carcinoma. Both conserved end residues are part of each CDR3. The order of the fields is clone size, J gene, D gene, CDR3 length, V gene, CDR3 DNA, CDR3 protein. D genes are given only for firm matches. Rows give clone size only sometimes, using once, few, many, or a class for an expanded clone.

size: few; J: TRBJ1-1; D: -; length: 13; V: TRBV6-1; DNA: TGTGCCAGCAGTGGTGGCAGGAACACTGAAGCTTTCTTT; CDR3: CASSGGRNTEAFF
size: once; J: TRBJ2-1; D: -; length: 14; V: TRBV21-1; DNA: TGTGCCTTGGGGGGGGCCGTCTCCTACAATGAGCAGTTCTTC; CDR3: CALGGAVSYNEQFF
size: -; J: TRBJ2-7; D: TRBD1; length: 13; V: TRBV7-8; DNA: TGTGCCAGCAGCATCGGACAGGGCTACGAGCAGTACTTC; CDR3: CASSIGQGYEQYF
size: -; J: TRBJ1-1; D: -; length: 13; V: TRBV28; DNA: TGTGCCAGCAGCAACAGACGAAACACTGAAGCTTTCTTT; CDR3: CASSNRRNTEAFF
size: few; J: TRBJ1-1; D: -; length: 15; V: TRBV19; DNA: TGTGCCAGTAAAGGACCCCAACAGAGGGACACTGAAGCTTTCTTT; CDR3: CASKGPQQRDTEAFF
size: -; J: TRBJ2-1; D: TRBD1; length: 17; V: TRBV13; DNA: TGTGCCAGCAGCTTAGGGACAGGGCCAAGCTCCTACAATGAGCAGTTCTTC; CDR3: CASSLGTGPSSYNEQFF
size: -; J: TRBJ2-3; D: -; length: 15; V: TRBV18; DNA: TGTGCCAGCTCAGTACTGGAACAACTCACAGATACGCAGTATTTT; CDR3: CASSVLEQLTDTQYF
size: once; J: TRBJ1-4; D: -; length: 12; V: TRBV7-9; DNA: TGTGCCAGCAGCTTACTGGGGGAAAAACTGTTTTTT; CDR3: CASSLLGEKLFF
size: -; J: TRBJ1-3; D: -; length: 15; V: TRBV28; DNA: TGTGCCAGCAAGAGCACTGAGATCTCTGGAAACACCATATATTTT; CDR3: CASKSTEISGNTIYF
size: -; J: TRBJ2-3; D: TRBD2; length: 14; V: TRBV27; DNA: TGTGCCAGCAGTTTCGGGGGGGAGCCAGATACGCAGTATTTT; CDR3: CASSFGGEPDTQYF
size: -; J: TRBJ2-3; D: -; length: 15; V: TRBV7-8; DNA: TGTGCCAGCAGCTCCCACAGGTTTGGCACAGATACGCAGTATTTT; CDR3: CASSSHRFGTDTQYF
size: -; J: TRBJ1-5; D: -; length: 13; V: TRBV7-3; DNA: TGTGCCAGCAGCTTACGAGGGGGACAGCCCCAGCATTTT; CDR3: CASSLRGGQPQHF
size: once; J: TRBJ2-3; D: -; length: 15; V: TRBV5-1; DNA: TGCGCCAGCAGCTTGGGGGCAGGGATCACAGATACGCAGTATTTT; CDR3: CASSLGAGITDTQYF
size: -; J: TRBJ2-7; D: TRBD2; length: 16; V: TRBV28; DNA: TGTGCCAGCACCTCACCACGGGCGGGGGACTCCTACGAGCAGTACTTC; CDR3: CASTSPRAGDSYEQYF
size: -; J: TRBJ2-3; D: -; length: 15; V: TRBV29-1; DNA: TGCAGCGTTGATTCTTCAGGGGCCCGTCTGGATACGCAGTATTTT; CDR3: CSVDSSGARLDTQYF
size: once; J: TRBJ1-6; D: -; length: 14; V: TRBV5-1; DNA: TGCGCCAGCAGCTTGGACAGGGAGAGAACACCCCTCCACTTT; CDR3: CASSLDRERTPLHF
size: -; J: TRBJ2-7; D: -; length: 14; V: TRBV11-2; DNA: TGTGCCAGCAGCTCCCTCGGGGATCGGCTCGAGCAGTACTTC; CDR3: CASSSLGDRLEQYF
size: once; J: TRBJ1-2; D: TRBD1; length: 14; V: TRBV27; DNA: TGTGCCAGCAGTTCGCCGGGACAGGGCATAGGCTACACCTTC; CDR3: CASSSPGQGIGYTF
size: -; J: TRBJ2-7; D: TRBD2; length: 16; V: TRBV10-3; DNA: TGTGCCATCAGTGAGTCATTAGCGGGGACCTCCTACGAGCAGTACTTC; CDR3: CAISESLAGTSYEQYF
size: once; J: TRBJ2-5; D: TRBD2; length: 17; V: TRBV9; DNA: TGTGCCAGCAGCCCCCCGGGGGGGGCGGGAGGTGGAGAGACCCAGTACTTC; CDR3: CASSPPGGAGGGETQYF
size: -; J: TRBJ2-7; D: -; length: 12; V: TRBV6-6; DNA: TGTGCCAGCAGTTACGTTCTTTCCGAGCAGTACTTC; CDR3: CASSYVLSEQYF
size: few; J: TRBJ1-2; D: TRBD1; length: 16; V: TRBV4-2; DNA: TGTGCCAGCAGCCGCAAGGGGCAAGACAGGGTGGGAGGCTACACCTTC; CDR3: CASSRKGQDRVGGYTF
size: -; J: TRBJ2-2; D: -; length: 15; V: TRBV28; DNA: TGTGCCAGCAGTTTATTAAGCCCGAACACCGGGGAGCTGTTTTTT; CDR3: CASSLLSPNTGELFF
size: -; J: TRBJ2-5; D: TRBD1; length: 15; V: TRBV15; DNA: TGTGCCACCAGCAGAGTAAACAGGGGCTGGGAGACCCAGTACTTC; CDR3: CATSRVNRGWETQYF
size: -; J: TRBJ1-5; D: -; length: 14; V: TRBV25-1; DNA: TGTGCCAGCAGTGAATCGTTGGGAGGCCAGCCCCAGCATTTT; CDR3: CASSESLGGQPQHF
size: -; J: TRBJ1-2; D: -; length: 15; V: TRBV9; DNA: TGTGCCAGCAGCGCATACAGGGAAACTAACTATGGCTACACCTTC; CDR3: CASSAYRETNYGYTF
size: -; J: TRBJ2-7; D: TRBD1; length: 14; V: TRBV7-9; DNA: TGTGCCAGCAGCTTGGGGACAGGTGTCTACGAGCAGTACTTC; CDR3: CASSLGTGVYEQYF
size: -; J: TRBJ2-7; D: TRBD2; length: 15; V: TRBV6-6; DNA: TGTGCCAGCAGTTACCCGGGACTAGCGTCCTACGAGCAGTACTTC; CDR3: CASSYPGLASYEQYF
size: few; J: TRBJ1-1; D: -; length: 14; V: TRBV5-1; DNA: TGCGCCAGCAGCCACGGACAGCTGAACACTGAAGCTTTCTTT; CDR3: CASSHGQLNTEAFF
size: -; J: TRBJ2-1; D: TRBD2; length: 13; V: TRBV7-9; DNA: TGTGCCAGCAGCTTAGCGAAGGGACTAGAAGGGTTCTTC; CDR3: CASSLAKGLEGFF
size: -; J: TRBJ2-1; D: -; length: 13; V: TRBV19; DNA: TGTGCCAGTAGTATGAGTTCCTACAATGAGCAGTTCTTC; CDR3: CASSMSSYNEQFF
size: -; J: TRBJ1-5; D: TRBD1; length: 14; V: TRBV7-8; DNA: TGTGCCAGCAGCTTTGGACAGGGCCGTCAGCCCCAGCATTTT; CDR3: CASSFGQGRQPQHF
size: -; J: TRBJ1-4; D: -; length: 13; V: TRBV6-1; DNA: TGTGCCACCAAGGGACCGGGGTCTGAAAAACTGTTTTTT; CDR3: CATKGPGSEKLFF
size: -; J: TRBJ2-1; D: TRBD1; length: 20; V: TRBV9; DNA: TGTGCCAGCAGCGTAGAATGGGCAGGGGGCGTAGGAGTATCCTACAATGAGCAGTTCTTC; CDR3: CASSVEWAGGVGVSYNEQFF
size: -; J: TRBJ2-1; D: TRBD2; length: 14; V: TRBV28; DNA: TGTGCCAGCAGTTTTAGCGGGGCGTACAATGAGCAGTTCTTC; CDR3: CASSFSGAYNEQFF
size: -; J: TRBJ2-7; D: -; length: 12; V: TRBV7-9; DNA: TGTGCCAGCAGCTTAGGCAGCAACGAGCAGTACTTC; CDR3: CASSLGSNEQYF
size: -; J: TRBJ2-1; D: TRBD2; length: 17; V: TRBV4-1; DNA: TGCGCCAGCAGCCAAGTGAGGGCCAGCGGGAGGCGGGATGAGCAGTTCTTC; CDR3: CASSQVRASGRRDEQFF
size: once; J: TRBJ1-2; D: -; length: 12; V: TRBV28; DNA: TGTGCCAGCAGACCCGACAGCTATGGCTACACCTTC; CDR3: CASRPDSYGYTF
size: -; J: TRBJ1-1; D: -; length: 16; V: TRBV7-2; DNA: TGTGCCAGCAGCTTCCCGGGCGGGGCCCTTAACACTGAAGCTTTCTTT; CDR3: CASSFPGGALNTEAFF
size: few; J: TRBJ2-5; D: -; length: 19; V: TRBV30; DNA: TGTGCCTGGAGTGTCCGGACAGGGTATAGCGGGAACCATTGGGAGACCCAGTACTTC; CDR3: CAWSVRTGYSGNHWETQYF